A selection of T cell receptor beta chains follows, all from one sample in a study of shared clonotypes between healthy human individuals. Libraries were prepared by immunoSEQ multiplex PCR; TCRdb keeps only in-frame clonotypes and omits some of them. The sample holds about a million clones, roughly 80% seen once. The sequenced material came from memory CD4+ T cells from PBMCs. These receptors all stem from a man aged 18-30 years in good health. Some clones in this sample may be carry-over from other donors' samples. The CDR3 runs from the conserved cysteine through the conserved F or W. D genes are given only for firm matches. The size entry is marked missing in some rows and otherwise reads once, few, many or a size class.

TRBJ2-1	TRBV28	-	once	CASSTSRTLNEQFF	TGTGCCAGCAGTACTAGCAGGACCCTCAATGAGCAGTTCTTC
TRBJ1-1	TRBV19	TRBD1	once	CASSWGTGTEAFF	TGTGCCAGTAGTTGGGGGACAGGGACTGAAGCTTTCTTT
TRBJ1-5	TRBV7-8	-	-	CASSPRPDKGNQPQHF	TGTGCCAGCAGCCCCCGCCCGGACAAGGGCAATCAGCCCCAGCATTTT
TRBJ2-2	TRBV4-2	TRBD2	few	CASSQTSGVPGELFF	TGTGCCAGCAGCCAGACTAGCGGGGTTCCCGGGGAGCTGTTTTTT
TRBJ2-4	TRBV19	-	-	CASSSETKNIQYF	TGTGCCAGTAGTTCTGAGACCAAAAACATTCAGTACTTC
TRBJ1-2	TRBV28	-	-	CASSLSGDWGYTF	TGTGCCAGCAGTTTATCGGGCGACTGGGGCTACACCTTC
TRBJ1-1	TRBV18	-	-	CASSPSQGNTEAFF	TGTGCCAGCTCACCAAGCCAGGGGAACACTGAAGCTTTCTTT
TRBJ2-7	TRBV5-6	TRBD2	-	CASSLGLAGLYEQYF	TGTGCCAGCAGCTTGGGACTAGCGGGACTATACGAGCAGTACTTC
TRBJ2-2	TRBV2	TRBD1	-	CASRGTGHTGELFF	TGTGCCAGCAGGGGGACAGGCCACACCGGGGAGCTGTTTTTT
TRBJ1-4	TRBV4-1	-	-	CASSRVGRPNEKLFF	TGCGCCAGCAGCCGCGTAGGAAGACCTAATGAAAAACTGTTTTTT
TRBJ2-7	TRBV28	-	-	CASISPRRSYEQYF	TGTGCCAGCATTTCTCCCAGAAGGAGCTACGAGCAGTACTTC
TRBJ1-2	TRBV5-1	-	once	CASSLIDRGYTF	TGTGCCAGCAGCTTGATTGATAGGGGCTACACCTTC
TRBJ2-5	TRBV7-9	TRBD2	-	CASSLPGTSGGETQYF	TGTGCCAGCAGCTTACCCGGGACTAGCGGGGGCGAGACCCAGTACTTC
TRBJ2-1	TRBV5-1	TRBD2	-	CASSTVAGNYNEQFF	TGCGCCAGCAGCACCGTAGCGGGAAACTACAATGAGCAGTTCTTC
TRBJ2-3	TRBV7-9	-	-	CASSLTTTDTQYF	TGTGCCAGCAGCTTAACGACCACAGATACGCAGTATTTT
TRBJ2-3	TRBV25-1	-	-	CASSEPSGRTDTQYF	TGTGCCAGCAGTGAACCTTCAGGGCGCACAGATACGCAGTATTTT
TRBJ1-1	TRBV7-2	-	once	CASSLGGAQNTEAFF	TGTGCCAGCAGCTTAGGAGGGGCTCAGAACACTGAAGCTTTCTTT
TRBJ2-5	TRBV7-3	-	-	CASSPRGPGSRGQETQYF	TGTGCCAGCAGCCCCCGTGGCCCAGGGTCGAGGGGCCAAGAGACCCAGTACTTC
TRBJ1-1	TRBV27	-	-	CASSSQSGSGGRWNTEAFF	TGTGCCAGCAGTTCCCAGAGTGGGAGTGGAGGCAGGTGGAACACTGAAGCTTTCTTT
TRBJ2-5	TRBV11-2	-	-	CASSLQGWETQYF	TGTGCCAGCAGCTTACAGGGTTGGGAGACCCAGTACTTC
TRBJ1-2	TRBV5-1	TRBD1	-	CASSSGGGSYGYTF	TGCGCCAGCAGCTCAGGGGGAGGTAGCTATGGCTACACCTTC
TRBJ2-7	TRBV27	TRBD1	-	CASSLDRAGSYEQYF	TGTGCCAGCAGTTTGGACAGGGCGGGATCCTACGAGCAGTACTTC
TRBJ1-2	TRBV9	-	-	CASSVASQTYYGYTF	TGTGCCAGCAGCGTAGCATCACAGACATATTATGGCTACACCTTC
TRBJ2-3	TRBV28	-	-	CASSWGGDTQYF	TGTGCCAGCAGTTGGGGCGGAGATACGCAGTATTTT
TRBJ2-2	TRBV5-1	TRBD2	few	CASNPLAGGDTGELFF	TGCGCCAGCAACCCTCTAGCGGGAGGCGACACCGGGGAGCTGTTTTTT
TRBJ2-3	TRBV7-3	-	-	CASSPQGGGLTDTQYF	TGTGCCAGCAGCCCGCAGGGGGGAGGGTTAACAGATACGCAGTATTTT
TRBJ2-7	TRBV5-6	-	once	CASSFEYEQYF	TGTGCCAGCAGCTTCGAGTACGAGCAGTACTTC
TRBJ1-4	TRBV29-1	TRBD1	-	CSAEQGSDEKLFF	TGCAGCGCAGAACAGGGGTCTGATGAAAAACTGTTTTTT
TRBJ2-7	TRBV2	TRBD2	-	CASSSLPGGRVSYEQYF	TGTGCCAGCAGTAGCCTCCCGGGAGGCAGGGTCTCCTACGAGCAGTACTTC
TRBJ1-1	TRBV7-3	-	-	CASSAAPGHTEAFF	TGTGCCAGCAGCGCCGCCCCAGGGCACACTGAAGCTTTCTTT
TRBJ1-4	TRBV2	-	-	CASRQESNEKLFF	TGTGCCAGCAGACAGGAATCTAATGAAAAACTGTTTTTT
TRBJ1-1	TRBV28	-	few	CASSYPSGGQGEAFF	TGTGCCAGCAGTTATCCATCCGGCGGCCAGGGAGAAGCTTTCTTT
TRBJ1-4	TRBV2	-	-	CASSGGRTGIIEKLFF	TGTGCCAGCAGTGGGGGTAGAACAGGGATTATTGAAAAACTGTTTTTT
TRBJ2-2	TRBV29-1	-	-	CSVAGLSTGELFF	TGCAGCGTTGCTGGGCTTAGCACCGGGGAGCTGTTTTTT
TRBJ1-1	TRBV5-8	-	few	CASSAGTEAFF	TGTGCCAGCAGCGCCGGGACTGAAGCTTTCTTT
TRBJ1-3	TRBV7-9	-	-	CASSLGRSVSGNTIYF	TGTGCCAGCAGCTTAGGGCGGTCCGTATCTGGAAACACCATATATTTT
TRBJ1-5	TRBV2	TRBD1	-	CASKTGTANQPQHF	TGTGCCAGCAAGACGGGGACAGCCAATCAGCCCCAGCATTTT
TRBJ2-5	TRBV11-3	-	-	CASSLGQETQYF	TGTGCCAGTAGTTTGGGACAAGAGACCCAGTACTTC
TRBJ1-5	TRBV7-2	-	-	CASSEGQTLRQPQHF	TGTGCCAGCAGCGAAGGACAGACTCTTCGACAGCCCCAGCATTTT
TRBJ2-2	TRBV30	-	-	CAWRKQPNTGELFF	TGTGCCTGGCGGAAGCAGCCGAACACCGGGGAGCTGTTTTTT
TRBJ2-3	TRBV28	TRBD1	-	CASHSSGQHTDTQYF	TGTGCCAGCCATTCGTCGGGACAGCACACAGATACGCAGTATTTT
TRBJ1-5	TRBV25-1	-	many	CASSAQGYQPQHF	TGTGCCAGCAGTGCACAGGGTTATCAGCCCCAGCATTTT
TRBJ2-1	TRBV7-9	TRBD1	-	CASSLMTGRDEQFF	TGTGCCAGCAGCTTAATGACAGGGCGGGATGAGCAGTTCTTC
TRBJ2-3	TRBV11-2	TRBD1	once	CASSPPPTGIVGTDTQYF	TGTGCCAGCAGCCCCCCCCCGACAGGGATTGTTGGCACAGATACGCAGTATTTT
TRBJ1-4	TRBV7-9	-	once	CASSFEQANEKLFF	TGTGCCAGCAGCTTTGAGCAGGCTAATGAAAAACTGTTTTTT
TRBJ2-2	TRBV12-5	TRBD2	-	CASSRGLAGGSNTGELFF	TGTGCTAGTTCCAGAGGACTAGCGGGAGGGAGTAACACCGGGGAGCTGTTTTTT
TRBJ2-2	TRBV7-9	TRBD1	few	CASSPTGTGLSGELFF	TGTGCCAGCAGCCCTACCGGGACAGGTCTCTCCGGGGAGCTGTTTTTT
TRBJ2-7	TRBV30	TRBD2	-	CAWTFNSGRGAYEQYF	TGTGCCTGGACCTTCAATAGCGGGAGGGGGGCCTACGAGCAGTACTTC
TRBJ1-2	TRBV6-6	-	-	CASSPPGGVRSGYTF	TGTGCCAGCAGCCCCCCTGGAGGGGTTCGGTCGGGCTACACCTTC
TRBJ1-2	TRBV11-2	-	once	CASSSRGFYGYTF	TGTGCCAGCAGCTCCAGAGGATTCTATGGCTACACCTTC
TRBJ2-3	TRBV6-5	-	-	CASSYANQPSTDTQYF	TGTGCCAGCAGTTACGCAAACCAGCCTAGCACAGATACGCAGTATTTT
TRBJ1-2	TRBV11-2	-	-	CASSPPQEGRIYGYTF	TGTGCCAGCAGCCCCCCTCAAGAGGGGCGGATCTATGGCTACACCTTC
TRBJ1-1	TRBV4-1	TRBD1	-	CASSYGTGEFEAFF	TGCGCCAGCAGCTACGGGACAGGGGAGTTTGAAGCTTTCTTT
TRBJ2-1	TRBV7-6	TRBD2	-	CASSLASGSGRNRGNEQFF	TGTGCCAGCAGCTTAGCGTCAGGGAGCGGGAGAAATAGGGGCAATGAGCAGTTCTTC
TRBJ2-1	TRBV11-2	-	-	CASSLEGFGGSYNEQFF	TGTGCCAGCAGCTTAGAAGGCTTTGGGGGCTCCTACAATGAGCAGTTCTTC
TRBJ2-6	TRBV28	TRBD1	-	CAVRDRGTPGANVLTF	TGTGCCGTCCGGGACAGGGGCACCCCTGGGGCCAACGTCCTGACTTTC
TRBJ2-7	TRBV5-1	-	-	CASSLVTGSYEQYF	TGCGCCAGCAGCTTGGTCACCGGCTCCTACGAGCAGTACTTC
TRBJ2-2	TRBV9	TRBD2	-	CASSAQPGLAAANTGELFF	TGTGCCAGCAGCGCCCAGCCGGGACTAGCTGCAGCGAACACCGGGGAGCTGTTTTTT
TRBJ2-7	TRBV28	-	-	CASSSVYEQYF	TGTGCCAGCAGTTCAGTATACGAGCAGTACTTC